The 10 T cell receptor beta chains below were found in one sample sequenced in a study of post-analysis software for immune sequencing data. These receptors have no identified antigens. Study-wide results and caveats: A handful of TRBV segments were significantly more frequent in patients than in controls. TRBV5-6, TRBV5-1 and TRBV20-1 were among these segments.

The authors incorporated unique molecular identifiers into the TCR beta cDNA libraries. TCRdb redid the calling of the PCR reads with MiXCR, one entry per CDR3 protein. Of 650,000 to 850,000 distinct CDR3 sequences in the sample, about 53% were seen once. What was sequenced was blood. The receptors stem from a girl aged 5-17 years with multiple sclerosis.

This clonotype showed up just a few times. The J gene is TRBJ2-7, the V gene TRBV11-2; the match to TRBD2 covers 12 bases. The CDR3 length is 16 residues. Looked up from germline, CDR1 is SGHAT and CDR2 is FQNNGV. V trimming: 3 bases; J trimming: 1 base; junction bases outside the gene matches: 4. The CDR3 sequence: CASSLELAGGSYEQYF. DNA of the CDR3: TGTGCCAGCAGCTTGGAGCTAGCGGGAGGGTCCTACGAGCAGTACTTC.

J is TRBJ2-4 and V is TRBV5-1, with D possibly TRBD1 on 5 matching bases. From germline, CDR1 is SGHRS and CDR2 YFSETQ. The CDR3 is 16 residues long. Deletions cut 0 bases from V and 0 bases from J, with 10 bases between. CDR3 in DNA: TGCGCCAGCAGCTTGGAACAGGCCCTAGCCAAAAACATTCAGTACTTC. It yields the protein CASSLEQALAKNIQYF. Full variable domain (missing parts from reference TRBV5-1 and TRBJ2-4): KAGVTQTPRYLIKTRGQQVTLSCSPISGHRSVSWYQQTPGQGLQFLFEYFSETQRNKGNFPGRFSGRQFSNSRSEMNVSTLELGDSALYLCASSLEQALAKNIQYFGAGTRLSVL.

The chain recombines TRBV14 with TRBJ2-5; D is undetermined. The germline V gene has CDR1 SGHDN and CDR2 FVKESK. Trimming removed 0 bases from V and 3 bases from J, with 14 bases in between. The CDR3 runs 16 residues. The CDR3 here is CASSQDHIIGKETQYF. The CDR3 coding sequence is TGTGCCAGCAGCCAAGATCATATCATCGGAAAAGAGACCCAGTACTTC.

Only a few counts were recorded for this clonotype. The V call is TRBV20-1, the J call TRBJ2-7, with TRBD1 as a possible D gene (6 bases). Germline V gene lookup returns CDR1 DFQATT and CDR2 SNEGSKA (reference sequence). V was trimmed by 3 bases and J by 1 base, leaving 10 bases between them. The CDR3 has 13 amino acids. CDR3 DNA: TGCAGTGCTAGGCGACAGGATTCCTACGAGCAGTACTTC. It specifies CSARRQDSYEQYF.

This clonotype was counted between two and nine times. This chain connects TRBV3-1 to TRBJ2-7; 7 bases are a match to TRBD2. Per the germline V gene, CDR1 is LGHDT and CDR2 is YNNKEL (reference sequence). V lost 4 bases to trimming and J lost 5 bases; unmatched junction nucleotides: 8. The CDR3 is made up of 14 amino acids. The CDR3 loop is CASSLRTGGNEQYF. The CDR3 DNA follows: TGTGCCAGCAGCCTTCGGACGGGGGGAAACGAGCAGTACTTC.

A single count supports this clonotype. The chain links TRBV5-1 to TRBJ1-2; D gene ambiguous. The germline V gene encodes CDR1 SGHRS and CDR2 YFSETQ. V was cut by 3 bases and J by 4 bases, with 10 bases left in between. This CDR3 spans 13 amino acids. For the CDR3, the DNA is TGCGCCAGCAGCTACGACGGGAGCTATGGCTACACCTTC. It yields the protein CASSYDGSYGYTF.

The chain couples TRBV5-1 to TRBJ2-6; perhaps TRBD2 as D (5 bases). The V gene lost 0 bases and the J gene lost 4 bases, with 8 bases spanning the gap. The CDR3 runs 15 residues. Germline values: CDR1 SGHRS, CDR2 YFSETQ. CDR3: CASSLVGEGANVLTF. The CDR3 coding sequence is TGCGCCAGCAGCTTGGTTGGGGAGGGGGCCAACGTCCTGACTTTC.

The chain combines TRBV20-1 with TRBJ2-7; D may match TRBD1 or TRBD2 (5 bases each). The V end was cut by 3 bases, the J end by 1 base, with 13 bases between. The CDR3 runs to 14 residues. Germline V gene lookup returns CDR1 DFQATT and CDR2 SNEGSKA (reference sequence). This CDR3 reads CSARAGAGSYEQYF. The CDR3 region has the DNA TGCAGTGCTAGGGCCGGGGCAGGGTCCTACGAGCAGTACTTC.

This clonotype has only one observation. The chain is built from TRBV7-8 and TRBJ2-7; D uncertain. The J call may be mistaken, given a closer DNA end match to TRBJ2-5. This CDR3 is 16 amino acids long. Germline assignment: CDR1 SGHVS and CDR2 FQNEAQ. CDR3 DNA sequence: TGTGCCAGCAGCTTAGCACCCCCCAGTTATACGGAGACCCAGTACTTC. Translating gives CASSLAPPSYTETQYF.

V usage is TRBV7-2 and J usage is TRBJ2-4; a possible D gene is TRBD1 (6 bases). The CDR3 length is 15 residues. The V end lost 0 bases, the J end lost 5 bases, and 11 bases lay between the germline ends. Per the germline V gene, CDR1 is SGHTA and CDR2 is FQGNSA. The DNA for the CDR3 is TGTGCCAGCAGCTTAGCCGACAGGCCGGAAAACATTCAGTACTTC. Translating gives CASSLADRPENIQYF.